One TCR beta chain is described in this entry. The antigen it recognizes is unknown. Base qualities are not at hand, and no much larger clone is one base apart. This specimen belongs to a study of human T cells and chemical hapten exposure listed by TCRdb under 2021. About the investigation overall: For sensitization, 2% DPC in acetone was applied to a 2 cm by 2 cm area of upper inner arm skin. Weekly therapeutic DPC doses were additionally applied to the scalp of patients throughout the roughly 24-week study period. Patch testing on the upper back used Finn chambers containing 0.01% DPC, with scoring done after 6 days according to International Contact Dermatitis Research Group standards. The patient cohort, mostly female, included alopecia areata with under or over 50% scalp involvement, alopecia totalis and alopecia universalis. Libraries were combined into a pool for sequencing, and differences in TCR yield between samples came mainly from small differences in library volumes within the pool. This study followed changes in the peripheral blood TCR repertoire in vivo during primary and secondary sensitization of alopecia patients to the hapten diphenylcyclopropenone (DPC). Patient blood was sampled pre-sensitization (week 0) and at 2, 6 and about 24 weeks after DPC sensitization. About 30 alopecia patients provided blood for TCR sequencing at one to four time points (pre-sensitization, 2, 6 and 24 weeks). The research as a whole found: Compared with pre-sensitization or healthy control sets, expanded TCRs formed significantly more large CDR3 similarity clusters, which is consistent with antigen-driven responses. All patients had alopecia, a presumed autoimmune disease, so their immune response might differ from that of healthy individuals. Repeated subsampling changed both the strength of the expansion versus patch-test correlation and the threshold at which the correlation became significant. Patch test score correlated positively with the number of PT1 expanded TCRs, reaching significance at thresholds 8, 16 and 32 but not at 4. No change with DPC sensitization was found in the number of TCRs above 1 in 1000 frequency, and no evidence of global repertoire structure alterations was found.

Library preparation used RACE. The reads were generated on a NextSeq 500. Library preparation attached unique molecular identifiers to individual cDNA molecules for quantitative, reproducible TCR counting. Both TCR alpha and TCR beta chains were sequenced from each blood RNA sample. On the study's bioinformatics: The median number of TCRs per sample was approximately 96,000, ranging from roughly 23,224 to 700,000. V, J and CDR3 annotation of the TCR reads was performed with the Decombinator software suite. For the PS versus PT1 abundance plots, all samples were subsampled to the same number of TCRs (28,000). Expanded TCRs were defined as absent before sensitization and observed at least eight times at the 2-week time point. TCRdb redid the processing of the public reads, applying fastp at Q25 and MiXCR, and retained in-frame beta chains. Each entry is one CDR3 protein sequence, shown with its most common DNA and genes. The V and J calls were determined by TCRdb, not by the authors. The sample table lists approximately 80,000 distinct CDR3 sequences, more than 10% of them with a count of one. Jointly, the top ten make up 3.7% of the sample.

A distance of 14 bases separates the germline ends of V and J, which lose 7 bases and 1 base respectively. In the germline V gene, CDR1 corresponds to MDHEN and CDR2 to SYDVKM. Reading from cysteine to phenylalanine, the CDR3 counts 15 amino acids. Solely the CDR3 DNA is kept, with 45 bases framed from the first base. Interpreted using the paper, the time point label stands for: patch test 3, about 24 weeks after DPC sensitization. Taken with the paper, the label for treatment or condition translates to: therapeutic diphenylcyclopropenone sensitization with weekly scalp DPC. Blood at each patch-test visit was drawn before the patch test was applied. Eligible patients were aged 18 to 70, diagnosed with alopecia, deemed suitable for DPC therapy, and excluded if pregnant. Unfractionated whole blood was collected in Tempus Blood RNA tubes, and total RNA was extracted from that blood.

Here the sequenced sample was whole blood, taken in connection with sensitization to the hapten diphenylcyclopropenone (DPC). The TCR was taken from a woman aged 50 to 60 with alopecia areata. Some clones in this sample may be carry-over from other donors' samples. The chain couples TRBV28 to TRBJ2-1; the D gene is perhaps TRBD2, on 5 matching bases. Here is the DNA: TGTGCCAGCACCAAAACGCCGGGATCCTACAATGAGCAGTTCTTC. Translated, it reads CASTKTPGSYNEQFF.